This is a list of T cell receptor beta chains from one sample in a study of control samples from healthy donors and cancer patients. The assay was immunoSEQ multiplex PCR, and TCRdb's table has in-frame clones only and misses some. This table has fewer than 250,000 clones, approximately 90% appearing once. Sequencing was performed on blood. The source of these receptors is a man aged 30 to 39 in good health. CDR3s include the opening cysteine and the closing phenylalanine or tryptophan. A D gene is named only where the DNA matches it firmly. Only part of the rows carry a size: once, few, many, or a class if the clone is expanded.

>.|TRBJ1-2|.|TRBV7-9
CASSLMRGYTF
TGTGCCAGCAGCTTAATGCGTGGCTACACCTTC
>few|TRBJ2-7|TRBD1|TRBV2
CASSGTGVIYEQYF
TGTGCCAGCAGTGGGACAGGGGTAATCTACGAGCAGTACTTC
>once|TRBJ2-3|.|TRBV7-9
CASSSSRSSGDTQYF
TGTGCCAGCAGCTCTAGTAGGAGCAGCGGAGATACGCAGTATTTT
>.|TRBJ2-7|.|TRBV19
CASSNAGTSNYEQYF
TGTGCCAGTAGTAACGCCGGGACATCTAACTACGAGCAGTACTTC
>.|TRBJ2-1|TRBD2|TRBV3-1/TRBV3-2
CASSQEVSSGAEQFF
TGTGCCAGCAGCCAAGAGGTCTCTAGCGGCGCTGAGCAGTTCTTC
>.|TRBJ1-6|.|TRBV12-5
CASGLGPGGGTYNSPLHF
TGTGCTAGTGGTTTGGGCCCCGGTGGGGGGACCTATAATTCACCCCTCCACTTT
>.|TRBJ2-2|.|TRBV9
CASSVADTAGSGELFF
TGTGCCAGCAGCGTAGCCGACACCGCCGGGTCCGGGGAGCTGTTTTTT
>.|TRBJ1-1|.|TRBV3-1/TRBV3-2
CASSQQGASNTEAFF
TGTGCCAGCAGCCAACAAGGGGCATCGAACACTGAAGCTTTCTTT
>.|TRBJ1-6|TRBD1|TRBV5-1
CASSLGQGTPTDNSPLHF
TGCGCCAGCAGCTTGGGACAGGGTACACCTACGGATAATTCACCCCTCCACTTT
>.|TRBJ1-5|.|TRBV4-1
CASSQVAPYSNQPQHF
TGCGCCAGCAGCCAAGTAGCACCTTATAGCAATCAGCCCCAGCATTTT
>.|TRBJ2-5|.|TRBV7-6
CASSHPDLTQETQYF
TGTGCCAGCAGCCATCCGGACCTTACACAAGAGACCCAGTACTTC